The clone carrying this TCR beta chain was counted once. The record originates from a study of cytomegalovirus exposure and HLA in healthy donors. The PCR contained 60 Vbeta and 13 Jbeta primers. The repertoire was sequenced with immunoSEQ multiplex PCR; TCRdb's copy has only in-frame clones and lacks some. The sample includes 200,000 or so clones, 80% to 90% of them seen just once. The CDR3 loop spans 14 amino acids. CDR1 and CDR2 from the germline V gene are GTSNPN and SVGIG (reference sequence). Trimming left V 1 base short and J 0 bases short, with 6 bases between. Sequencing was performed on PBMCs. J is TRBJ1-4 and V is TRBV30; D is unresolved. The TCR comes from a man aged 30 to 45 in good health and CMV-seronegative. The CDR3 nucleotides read TGTGCCTGGAGTGACACCGCAACTAATGAAAAACTGTTTTTT. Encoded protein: CAWSDTATNEKLFF.